Sequencing of this TCR beta chain was carried out in a study of neurological immune-mediated disorders. Study-level results: CDR3 amino acid sequences found in expanded clones were never shared across subjects, suggesting private repertoires in all groups.

5'RACE with 10-nucleotide random UMIs generated the cDNA. TCRdb called the 5' RACE reads again in MiXCR, with one record for every CDR3 protein. The sample lists 30,000 to 40,000 distinct CDR3 sequences, over 8.5% seen once, with about 4% in the top ten. A remark on this clonotype: Its antigen is unknown. A junction boundary mismatches the germline segment, possibly from a read error.

Time point noted: technical triplicate 1. This CDR3 contains 15 residues. Germline CDR1 SGHRS, CDR2 YFSETQ. The specimen was PBMCs. The chain employs TRBV5-1 and TRBJ2-3; 9 bases are shared with TRBD2. This receptor was obtained from a man in his fifties or sixties with HTLV-1-associated myelopathy (HAM/TSP). CDR3 DNA: TGCGCCGGCACCGGGCGGGGGGGGCGCACAAATACGCAGTATTTT. This encodes CAGTGRGGRTNTQYF.